This entry describes one TCR beta chain. No cognate antigen has been identified for it. The input lacks base qualities; no much larger clone sits a single base away. The data stem from a study of vaccination and CD4 T cells after COVID-19 (dated by TCRdb to between 2022 and 2023). Study-wide context: SARS-CoV-2 positivity had been established in the convalescent patients by nasal swab PCR, and mild disease was recorded in about 9 of these patients and severe disease in one. In control cultures, a CEFX viral epitope pool was used as positive control, an HIV-1 Nef peptide pool was used as negative control, or no peptide was added. The spike-specific CD4+ TCR repertoire was compared before and after mRNA vaccination in 10 to 11 COVID-19 convalescent patients and a handful of infection-naive healthy vaccine recipients. The convalescent cohort comprised six males and four females, including two Hispanic individuals, seven Caucasians, two Asians and one multiracial person. Post-vaccine blood samples were taken a median of about 77 days after the second vaccine dose, with a range of roughly 13 to 250 days. Culture stimuli were overlapping spike peptide pools from SARS-CoV-2 and from the common cold coronaviruses HCoV-NL63, HCoV-OC43 and HCoV-229E. Post-COVID blood samples were collected from convalescent patients a median of around 100 days after diagnosis, with a range of about 30 to 180 days. Participants got two doses of the Pfizer-BioNTech BNT162b2 vaccine (n=8) or two doses of the Moderna mRNA-1273 vaccine (n=2).

What the treatment or condition label conveys for this sample: roughly 11-day PBMC culture with coronavirus spike peptide pools or control peptides (ViraFEST assay). To expand antigen-specific T cells with peptide pools and then pick out the expanded clonotypes through TCR sequencing, the study relied on the ViraFEST assay. The positive SARS-CoV-2 PCR tests of the convalescent patients were dated from March to December 2020, before the Alpha, Beta and Delta variants emerged in the United States. Each well held under 2.5 million PBMCs cultured in IMDM containing approximately 5% human AB serum and around 9.2 IU/ml IL-2, with 10 ug/ml peptide pools added. On days 3 and 7, half of the culture medium was replaced with fresh IL-2-containing medium. After around 11 days of culture, CD4+ T cells were isolated by negative selection using the EasySep CD4+ T cell isolation kit. Ficoll-Paque Plus gradient centrifugation was used to isolate PBMCs from whole blood, and the isolated PBMCs were then either used fresh or cryopreserved at -140C. Triplicate wells were generally used for each culture condition.

What the study reported, not specific to this receptor: An increase in the median number of SARS-CoV-2-reactive clonotypes from approximately 20 after infection to some 40 after vaccination was observed, but the change was not found to be significant. In convalescent patients, nearly all vaccine-specific clones (304 of 307) were found to be mono-reactive for SARS-CoV-2 spike rather than cross-reactive with common cold coronaviruses. Among convalescent patients, a median around 86% of the SARS-CoV-2-reactive clones seen after vaccination appeared only after vaccination, which suggests priming specific to the vaccine. Only a relatively small number of convalescent patients were included in the study, and early timepoints following natural infection were not analyzed.

Libraries came from PCR. TCR sequencing of DNA from cultured CD4+ T cells used the Oncomine TCR Beta short-read assay at the Johns Hopkins FTIC core. The QIAamp micro DNA kit was used to extract genomic DNA from the cultured CD4+ T cells. Oncomine TCR Beta libraries from cultured CD4+ T cells were pooled with unique dual indexes and sequenced on an Illumina iSeq 100. Regarding the original processing steps: Non-productive sequences were removed, and CDR3s that did not start with C, did not end with F or W, or were shorter than 7 amino acids were discarded. Antigen-specific clonotypes were identified with the MANAFEST web application by comparing peptide-stimulated wells with reference and other culture wells. For a clone to be called positive, the clone needed an FDR below 0.05, an odds ratio above 5, and a productive frequency above 0.1% in at least two of three replicate wells. A clonotype counted as cross-reactive if it showed significant expansion both in the SARS-CoV-2 spike wells and in at least one common cold coronavirus spike condition. CDR3 homology was assessed with Levenshtein distances (stringdist) and unrooted phylogenetic trees (ape) in R version 3.6.1. TCRdb reprocessed the public reads (quality trimming at Q25 with fastp, clone calling with MiXCR) and kept in-frame beta chains. Here each entry gathers all rows of one CDR3 protein and keeps the most common genes and DNA. The V and J calls were determined by TCRdb, not by the authors. In all, the sample holds 15,000 to 20,000 distinct CDR3 sequences, and roughly 27% of those were seen once. The ten largest clonotypes hold around a sixth of the sample.

At the junction V is shortened by 3 bases and J by 4 bases, with 15 bases in between. The CDR3 contains 15 residues, cysteine and phenylalanine counted. Only the CDR3 region is kept as DNA, spanning 45 bases read in frame from base 1. This sequence originates from a human donor with COVID-19. The chain uses TRBV12-3 or TRBV12-4 and TRBJ1-2; the D gene is perhaps TRBD1, on 5 matching bases. Specimen: cultured CD4+ T cells from blood. The CDR3 reads CASSFRGSGTYGYTF. Read as DNA, the sequence is TGTGCCAGCAGTTTTCGGGGGTCGGGGACCTATGGCTACACCTTC.